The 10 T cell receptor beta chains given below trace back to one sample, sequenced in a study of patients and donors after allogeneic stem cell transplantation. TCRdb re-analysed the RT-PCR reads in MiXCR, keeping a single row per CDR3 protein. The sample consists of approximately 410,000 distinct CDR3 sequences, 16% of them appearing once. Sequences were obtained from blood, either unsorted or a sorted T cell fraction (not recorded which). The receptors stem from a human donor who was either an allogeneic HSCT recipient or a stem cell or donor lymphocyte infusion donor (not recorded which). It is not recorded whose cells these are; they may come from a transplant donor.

Written as DNA, the CDR3 is TGCGCCAGCAGCTTCATGTCCCGCTCAGGGGACGAGCAGTACTTC. It specifies CASSFMSRSGDEQYF. The chain is built from TRBV5-1 and TRBJ2-7; the D gene is possibly TRBD1 (6 bases). V was shortened by 2 bases and J by 5 bases, with 17 bases between the two germline ends. Germline CDR1 and CDR2: SGHRS and YFSETQ. The CDR3 extends over 15 amino acids.

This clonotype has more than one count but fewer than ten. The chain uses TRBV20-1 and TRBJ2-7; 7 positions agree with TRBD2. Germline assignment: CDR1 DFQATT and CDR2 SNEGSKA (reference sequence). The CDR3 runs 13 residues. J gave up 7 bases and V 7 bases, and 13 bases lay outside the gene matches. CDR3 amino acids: CSVARDYSSEQYF. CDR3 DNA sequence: TGCAGTGTCGCTCGGGACTACTCTTCAGAGCAGTACTTC.

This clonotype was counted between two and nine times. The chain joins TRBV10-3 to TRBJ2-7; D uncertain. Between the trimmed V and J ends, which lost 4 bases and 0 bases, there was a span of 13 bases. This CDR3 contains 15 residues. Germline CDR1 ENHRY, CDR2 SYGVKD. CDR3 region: CAISGVMTASYEQYF. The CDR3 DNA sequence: TGTGCCATCAGTGGGGTTATGACTGCCTCCTACGAGCAGTACTTC.

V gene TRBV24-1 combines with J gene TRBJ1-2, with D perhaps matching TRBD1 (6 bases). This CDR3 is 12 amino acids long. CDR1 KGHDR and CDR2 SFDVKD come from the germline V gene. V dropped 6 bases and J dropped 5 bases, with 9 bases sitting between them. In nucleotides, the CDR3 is TGTGCCACCAGTACAGGGAAGTATGGCTACACCTTC. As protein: CATSTGKYGYTF.

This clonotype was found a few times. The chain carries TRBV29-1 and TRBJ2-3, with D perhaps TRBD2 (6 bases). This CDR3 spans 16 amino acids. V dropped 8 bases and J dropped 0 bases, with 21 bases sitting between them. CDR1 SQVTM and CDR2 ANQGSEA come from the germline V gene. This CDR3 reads CSIMGGPDLSTDTQYF. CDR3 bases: TGCAGCATAATGGGGGGACCCGATTTAAGCACAGATACGCAGTATTTT.

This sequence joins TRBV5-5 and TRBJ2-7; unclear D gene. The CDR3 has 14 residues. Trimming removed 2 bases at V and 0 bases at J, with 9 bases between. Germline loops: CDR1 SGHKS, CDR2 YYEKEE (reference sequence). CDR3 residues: CASSLLRSSYEQYF. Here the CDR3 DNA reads TGTGCCAGCAGCTTATTACGGAGCTCCTACGAGCAGTACTTC.

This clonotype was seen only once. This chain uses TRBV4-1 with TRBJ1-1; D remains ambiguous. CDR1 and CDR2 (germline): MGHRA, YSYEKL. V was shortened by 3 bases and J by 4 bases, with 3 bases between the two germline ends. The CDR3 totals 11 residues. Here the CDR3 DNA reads TGCGCCAGCAGCCATGCCACTGAAGCTTTCTTT. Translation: CASSHATEAFF.

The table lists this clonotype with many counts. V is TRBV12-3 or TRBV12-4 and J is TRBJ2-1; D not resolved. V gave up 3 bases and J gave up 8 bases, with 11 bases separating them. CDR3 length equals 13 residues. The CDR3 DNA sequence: TGTGCCAGCAGTTTTAGACCTGTGCATGAGCAGTTCTTC. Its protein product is CASSFRPVHEQFF.

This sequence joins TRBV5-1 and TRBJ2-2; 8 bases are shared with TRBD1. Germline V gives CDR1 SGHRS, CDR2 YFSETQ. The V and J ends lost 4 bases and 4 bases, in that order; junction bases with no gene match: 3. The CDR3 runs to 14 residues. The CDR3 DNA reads TGCGCCAGCAGCCCGGACAGGGCCACCGGGGAGCTGTTTTTT. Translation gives CASSPDRATGELFF.

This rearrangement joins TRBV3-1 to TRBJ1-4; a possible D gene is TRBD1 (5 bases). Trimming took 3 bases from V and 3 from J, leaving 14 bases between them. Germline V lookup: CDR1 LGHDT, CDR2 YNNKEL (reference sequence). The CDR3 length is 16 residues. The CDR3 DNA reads TGTGCCAGCAGCCACTCTTCAGGGAGGCCTAATGAAAAACTGTTTTTT. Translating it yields CASSHSSGRPNEKLFF.